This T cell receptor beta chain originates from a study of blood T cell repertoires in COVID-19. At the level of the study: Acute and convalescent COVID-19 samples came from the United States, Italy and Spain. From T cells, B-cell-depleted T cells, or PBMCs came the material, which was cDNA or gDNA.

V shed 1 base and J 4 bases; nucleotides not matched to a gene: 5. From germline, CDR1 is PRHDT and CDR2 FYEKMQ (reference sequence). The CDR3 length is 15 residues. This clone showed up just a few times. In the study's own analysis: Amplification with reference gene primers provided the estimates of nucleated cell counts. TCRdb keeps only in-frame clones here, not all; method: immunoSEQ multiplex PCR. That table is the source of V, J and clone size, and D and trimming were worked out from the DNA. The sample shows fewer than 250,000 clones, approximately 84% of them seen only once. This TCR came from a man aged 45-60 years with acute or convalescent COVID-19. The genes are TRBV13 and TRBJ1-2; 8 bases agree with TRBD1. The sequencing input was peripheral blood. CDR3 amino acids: CASSLEAGGSYGYTF. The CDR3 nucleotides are TGTGCCAGCAGCTTAGAAGCAGGGGGCAGCTATGGCTACACCTTC.